One and the same sample provided the 9 T cell receptor beta chains below, sequenced in a study of beta chain features in type 1 diabetes. Whole-study findings and limits: Significant though moderate, a shortening of TCRB CDR3s appeared in all four CD4+ subsets of Type 1 diabetes patients.

Reverse transcribing all isolated RNA meant expressed TCRB transcripts were sequenced. The data were produced by immunoSEQ multiplex PCR, yet TCRdb's version contains in-frame clones alone and is incomplete. The sample has 640,000 or so clones, around 15% seen once. The antigens of these receptors remain unknown. The sequenced sample was naive CD4+ T cells from blood. Receptor source: a man between 18 and 35 years old with type 1 diabetes.

In this sample, this clone turned up a few times. V and J are TRBV27 and TRBJ2-1, with a tentative D call TRBD2 (5 bases). Per the germline V gene, CDR1 is MNHEY and CDR2 is SMNVEV (reference sequence). The V end lost 6 bases, the J end lost 2 bases, and 8 bases lay between the germline ends. There are 13 residues in the CDR3. The CDR3 nucleotides read TGTGCCAGCAGATATAGCGCCTACAATGAGCAGTTCTTC. It is translated as CASRYSAYNEQFF.

This clone appeared a few times. The gene calls are TRBV7-9 and TRBJ2-5, with 11 bases lining up with TRBD1. Per the germline V gene, CDR1 is SEHNR and CDR2 is FQNEAQ (reference sequence). V lost 4 bases to trimming and J lost 3 bases; unmatched junction nucleotides: 1. This CDR3 region has 14 residues. The CDR3 region is CASSWGQGEETQYF. The CDR3, as DNA: TGTGCCAGCAGCTGGGGACAGGGGGAAGAGACCCAGTACTTC.

This chain joins TRBV6-6 and TRBJ2-7; D may be TRBD1 (6 bases). Germline CDR1 and CDR2: MNHNY and SVGAGI (reference sequence). The CDR3 spans 15 residues. Trimming took 6 bases from V and 7 from J, leaving 22 bases between them. In DNA form, the CDR3 reads TGTGCCAGCAGAGAGCTACCACAGGGATCTGGGGAGCAGTACTTC. It encodes CASRELPQGSGEQYF.

The V call is TRBV15, the J call TRBJ2-3, with D possibly being TRBD1 (6 bases). Trimming stripped 1 base from V and 1 base from J, with 12 bases between. The CDR3 totals 16 residues. CDR1 and CDR2 (germline): LNHNV, YYDKDF (reference sequence). DNA for the CDR3: TGTGCCACCAGCAGAGTCAGGGGAGATGGCACAGATACGCAGTATTTT. Translated, it gives CATSRVRGDGTDTQYF.

The rearrangement links TRBV6-5 to TRBJ1-5; tentatively, D is TRBD1 (5 bases). CDR3 length equals 11 residues. The germline V gene has CDR1 MNHEY and CDR2 SVGAGI. V was cut by 8 bases and J by 7 bases, with 9 bases left in between. The CDR3 DNA sequence: TGTGCCAGCGGGGGGAAACAGCCCCAGCATTTT. Encoded protein: CASGGKQPQHF.

This clone was counted only a few times. The chain links TRBV29-1 to TRBJ1-1; 7 bases fit TRBD1. The CDR3 is 13 amino acids. V shed 6 bases and J 7 bases; nucleotides not matched to a gene: 11. CDR1 SQVTM and CDR2 ANQGSEA come from the germline V gene. The CDR3 region has the DNA TGCAGCGTAACCTCCTTATGGGACAGTGAAGCTTTCTTT. Translation: CSVTSLWDSEAFF. Supplemented by reference TRBV29-1 and TRBJ1-1, the full variable domain reads SAVISQKPSRDICQRGTSLTIQCQVDSQVTMMFWYRQQPGQSLTLIATANQGSEATYESGFVIDKFPISRPNLTFSTLTVSNMSPEDSSIYLCSVTSLWDSEAFFGQGTRLTVV.

This clone came up a few times. The V call is TRBV29-1, the J call TRBJ2-7; 9 bases map to TRBD1. Germline CDR1 reads SQVTM; CDR2 reads ANQGSEA. V shed 6 bases and J 4 bases; nucleotides not matched to a gene: 10. The CDR3 covers 14 residues. The CDR3, as DNA: TGCAGCGTAGCCCGGGGACAGGGCTTATACGAGCAGTACTTC. Its translation is CSVARGQGLYEQYF.

This clone was counted between two and nine times. The chain recombines TRBV28 with TRBJ2-1; TRBD1 matches 7 bases. In germline, CDR1 is MDHEN, CDR2 SYDVKM. The CDR3 contains 15 residues. V gave up 5 bases and J gave up 4 bases; unmatched junction bases: 8. CDR3 nucleotides: TGTGCCAGCAGTCCCCGGACAGGCCGGTACAATGAGCAGTTCTTC. It translates to CASSPRTGRYNEQFF.

Worth noting for this clone: Other DNA sequences in this sample translate to the same CDR3. The V gene is TRBV7-2, the J gene TRBJ2-3; TRBD2 matches 9 bases. The V gene's germline CDR1 is SGHTA and CDR2 FQGNSA. This CDR3 contains 14 residues. J gave up 4 bases and V 3 bases, and 2 bases lay outside the gene matches. CDR3 protein: CASSFGGRADTQYF. The CDR3 DNA is TGTGCCAGCAGCTTTGGCGGGAGGGCAGATACGCAGTATTTT. Full variable domain (rest looked up from reference TRBV7-2 and TRBJ2-3): GAGVSQSPSNKVTEKGKDVELRCDPISGHTALYWYRQSLGQGLEFLIYFQGNSAPDKSGLPSDRFSAERTGGSVSTLTIQRTQQEDSAVYLCASSFGGRADTQYFGPGTRLTVL.